This T cell receptor beta chain was identified during a study of beta chain features in type 1 diabetes. Investigators reverse transcribed all isolated RNA, so they sequenced expressed TCRB transcripts. Only in-frame clones appear in the TCRdb table, and some are missing; sequencing was by immunoSEQ multiplex PCR. The sample gives hundreds of thousands of clones, around 30% of which show up once; 0.05% to 0.07% is in the top ten. Whole-study results and caveats: All four CD4+ subsets of Type 1 diabetes patients contained TCRB CDR3s that were moderately but significantly shorter.

CDR1 SGHNT and CDR2 YYREEE come from the germline V gene (reference sequence). V was trimmed by 0 bases and J by 2 bases, leaving 5 bases between them. CDR3 length: 13 amino acids. About this clone: Its antigen is as yet unknown.

This chain connects TRBV5-4 to TRBJ1-2; no reliable D call. Sequenced sample: naive CD4+ T cells from blood. This receptor was obtained from a man aged 18 to 30 in good health. The CDR3 nucleotides are TGTGCCAGCAGCTTGGAACCCAACTATGGCTACACCTTC. Protein: CASSLEPNYGYTF.